The clone carrying this TCR beta chain has just a few counts. Its antigen is currently unknown. Treatment of the sample: oral pan-JAK inhibitor, 5-10 mg twice daily. Alopecia areata patients had lesional scalp punch biopsies and peripheral blood taken from them. V lost 4 bases and J lost 4, with 13 bases in between. CDR1 and CDR2 (germline): MNHEY, SVGAGI. The CDR3 runs to 14 residues. The data stem from a study of CD8+ T cells in alopecia areata. Points from the study as a whole: Especially in alopecia totalis/universalis, lesional scalp showed greater clonality than normal scalp did. A great number of expanded lesional clones endured in scalp and blood during tofacitinib.

Reverse transcription of extracted RNA yielded cDNA, which provided the sequencing template. Clones were sequenced by immunoSEQ multiplex PCR, and TCRdb holds only the in-frame ones, with some missing. This repertoire shows 79,000 or so clones, around 61% found once; its top ten account for 20% to 25%. Material: CD8+ T cells sorted from blood, obtained at week 24, from a patient treated with tofacitinib. The TCR comes from a human donor with alopecia areata. The V gene is TRBV6-5, the J gene TRBJ2-5; D is possibly TRBD2 (7 bases). The DNA of the CDR3 is TGTGCCAGCAGTTCGGGGGGCGAAACAGAGACCCAGTACTTC. Its protein is CASSSGGETETQYF.